Shown below are 3 T cell receptor beta chains from a single sample sequenced in a study of blood T cell repertoires in COVID-19. Only in-frame clones appear in the TCRdb table, and some are missing; sequencing was by immunoSEQ multiplex PCR. This sample has under 75,000 clones, with around 80% found just once. The sample consisted of peripheral blood. These TCRs come from an older man who had recovered from COVID-19.

This chain joins TRBV6-5 and TRBJ2-2, with 12 bases that match TRBD1. Germline loops: CDR1 MNHEY, CDR2 SVGAGI. This CDR3 is built from 15 residues. CDR3 amino acids: CAHDNRDRGPGELFF. Written as DNA, the CDR3 is TGTGCGCACGACAACCGGGACAGGGGGCCCGGGGAGCTGTTTTTT.

The chain recombines TRBV24-1 with TRBJ2-2; D is perhaps TRBD1 (5 bases). Trimming took 1 base from V and 6 from J, leaving 11 bases between them. This CDR3 region has 15 residues. CDR1 is KGHDR and CDR2 is SFDVKD in the germline V gene. The CDR3 coding sequence is TGTGCCACCAGTGATTTCGGAACAGGAGCCGGGGAGCTGTTTTTT. Translated, it gives CATSDFGTGAGELFF.

The chain joins TRBV5-4 to TRBJ2-5; 7 bases agree with TRBD2. The CDR3 loop spans 15 amino acids. The germline gives CDR1 SGHNT, CDR2 YYREEE (reference sequence). V dropped 0 bases and J dropped 4; count of bases not matched to a gene: 6. CDR3 sequence (DNA): TGTGCCAGCAGCTTGGGGGGCGGGAGTCCAGAGACCCAGTACTTC. Translated, it gives CASSLGGGSPETQYF.